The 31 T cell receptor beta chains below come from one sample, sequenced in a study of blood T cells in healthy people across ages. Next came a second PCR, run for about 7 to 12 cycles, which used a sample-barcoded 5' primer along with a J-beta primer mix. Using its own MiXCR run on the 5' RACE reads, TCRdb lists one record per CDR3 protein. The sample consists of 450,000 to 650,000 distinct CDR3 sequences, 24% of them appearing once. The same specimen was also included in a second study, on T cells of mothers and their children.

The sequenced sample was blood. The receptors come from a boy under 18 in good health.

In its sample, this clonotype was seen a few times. In nucleotides, the CDR3 is TGTGCCAGCAGCTTAGGTCAGGGAGCGGGTGAGCAGTTCTTC. Residues: CASSLGQGAGEQFF. The genes are TRBV7-2 and TRBJ2-1; D perhaps matches TRBD2 (6 bases). CDR1 and CDR2 (germline): SGHTA, FQGNSA. This CDR3 comprises 14 residues. Trimming took off 1 base at V and 9 bases at J, with 13 bases between the two ends.

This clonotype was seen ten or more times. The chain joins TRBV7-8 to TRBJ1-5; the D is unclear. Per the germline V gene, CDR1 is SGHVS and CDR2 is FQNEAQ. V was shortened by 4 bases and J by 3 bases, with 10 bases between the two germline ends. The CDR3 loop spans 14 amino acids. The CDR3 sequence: CASSSRGLNQPQHF. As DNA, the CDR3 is TGTGCCAGCAGCTCTAGAGGGCTCAATCAGCCCCAGCATTTT. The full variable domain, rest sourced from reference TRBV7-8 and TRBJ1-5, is GAGVSQSPRYKVAKRGQDVALRCDPISGHVSLFWYQQALGQGPEFLTYFQNEAQLDKSGLPSDRFFAERPEGSVSTLKIQRTQQEDSAVYLCASSSRGLNQPQHFGDGTRLSIL.

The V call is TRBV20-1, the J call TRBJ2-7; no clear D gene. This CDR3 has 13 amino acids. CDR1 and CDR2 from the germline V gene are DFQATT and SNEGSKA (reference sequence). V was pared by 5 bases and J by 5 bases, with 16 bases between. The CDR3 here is CSAGAIVVHEQYF. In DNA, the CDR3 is TGCAGTGCTGGTGCCATCGTCGTCCACGAGCAGTACTTC.

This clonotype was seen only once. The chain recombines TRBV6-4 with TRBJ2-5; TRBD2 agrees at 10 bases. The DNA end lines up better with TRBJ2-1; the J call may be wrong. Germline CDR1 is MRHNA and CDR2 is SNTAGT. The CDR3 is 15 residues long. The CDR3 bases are TGTGCCAGCAGTGGGACTAGCGGCCCTTCCAATGAGCAGTTCTTC. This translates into CASSGTSGPSNEQFF.

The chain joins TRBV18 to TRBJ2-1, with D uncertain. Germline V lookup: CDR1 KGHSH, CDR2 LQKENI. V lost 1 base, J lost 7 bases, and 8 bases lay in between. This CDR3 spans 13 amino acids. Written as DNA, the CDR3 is TGTGCCAGCTCACCACTCTTCGTGAATGAGCAGTTCTTC. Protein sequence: CASSPLFVNEQFF.

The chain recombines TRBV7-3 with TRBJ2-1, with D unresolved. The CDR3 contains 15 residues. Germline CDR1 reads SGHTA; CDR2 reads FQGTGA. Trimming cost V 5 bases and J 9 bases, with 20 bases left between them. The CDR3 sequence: CASSPSTASRGEQFF. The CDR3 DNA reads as TGTGCCAGCAGCCCCTCGACCGCCTCTCGCGGTGAGCAGTTCTTC. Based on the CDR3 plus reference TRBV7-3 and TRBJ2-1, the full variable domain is GAGVSQTPSNKVTEKGKYVELRCDPISGHTALYWYRQSLGQGPEFLIYFQGTGAADDSGLPNDRFFAVRPEGSVSTLKIQRTERGDSAVYLCASSPSTASRGEQFFGPGTRLTVL.

The CDR3 is CASSLSGGRPDTQYF. In DNA form, the CDR3 reads TGCGCCAGCAGCCTATCAGGGGGCAGGCCAGATACGCAGTATTTT. The rearrangement links TRBV4-3 to TRBJ2-3; 8 nucleotides line up with TRBD1. The CDR3 has 15 residues. Unmatched junction bases numbered 7, after V lost 4 bases and J lost 4 bases. Germline-derived CDR1 and CDR2 are LGHNA and YSLEER.

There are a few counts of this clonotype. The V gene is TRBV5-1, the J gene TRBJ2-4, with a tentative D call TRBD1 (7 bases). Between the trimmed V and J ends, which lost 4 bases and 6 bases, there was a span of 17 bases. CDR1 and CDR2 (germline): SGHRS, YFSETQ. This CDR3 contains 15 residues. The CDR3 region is CASSRPDREVNIQYF. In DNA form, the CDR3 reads TGCGCCAGCAGCAGGCCCGACAGGGAGGTAAACATTCAGTACTTC. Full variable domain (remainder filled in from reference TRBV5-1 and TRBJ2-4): KAGVTQTPRYLIKTRGQQVTLSCSPISGHRSVSWYQQTPGQGLQFLFEYFSETQRNKGNFPGRFSGRQFSNSRSEMNVSTLELGDSALYLCASSRPDREVNIQYFGAGTRLSVL.

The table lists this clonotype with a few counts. The CDR3 loop reads CASSWGSLVDGYTF. The CDR3 DNA sequence: TGTGCCAGCAGCTGGGGGAGTCTAGTCGATGGCTACACCTTC. The rearrangement joins TRBV7-9 to TRBJ1-2, with D possibly TRBD1 on 5 matching bases. The CDR3 consists of 14 residues. V gave up 4 bases and J gave up 6 bases, with 15 bases separating them. Germline V lookup: CDR1 SEHNR, CDR2 FQNEAQ (reference sequence). Using reference TRBV7-9 and TRBJ1-2 for the parts outside the CDR3, the full variable domain is DTGVSQNPRHKITKRGQNVTFRCDPISEHNRLYWYRQTLGQGPEFLTYFQNEAQLEKSRLLSDRFSAERPKGSFSTLEIQRTEQGDSAMYLCASSWGSLVDGYTFGSGTRLTVV.

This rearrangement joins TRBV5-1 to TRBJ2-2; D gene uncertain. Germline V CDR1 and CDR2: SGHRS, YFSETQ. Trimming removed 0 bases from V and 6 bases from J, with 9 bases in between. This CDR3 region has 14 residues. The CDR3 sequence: CASSLDINAGELFF. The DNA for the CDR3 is TGCGCCAGCAGCTTGGACATAAACGCCGGGGAGCTGTTTTTT.

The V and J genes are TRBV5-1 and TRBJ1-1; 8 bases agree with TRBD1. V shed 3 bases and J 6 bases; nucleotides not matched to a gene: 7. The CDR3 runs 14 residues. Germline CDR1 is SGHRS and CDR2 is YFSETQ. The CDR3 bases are TGCGCCAGCAGCTCCGGGACAGGCGTACCTGAAGCTTTCTTT. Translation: CASSSGTGVPEAFF.

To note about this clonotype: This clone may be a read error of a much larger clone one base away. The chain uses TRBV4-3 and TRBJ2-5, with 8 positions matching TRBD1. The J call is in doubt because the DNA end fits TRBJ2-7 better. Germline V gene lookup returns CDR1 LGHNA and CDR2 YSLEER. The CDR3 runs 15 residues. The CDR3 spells CASSQDRDRFYEQYF. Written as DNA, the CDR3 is TGCGCCAGCAGCCAAGACCGGGACAGGTTCTACGAGCAGTACTTC.

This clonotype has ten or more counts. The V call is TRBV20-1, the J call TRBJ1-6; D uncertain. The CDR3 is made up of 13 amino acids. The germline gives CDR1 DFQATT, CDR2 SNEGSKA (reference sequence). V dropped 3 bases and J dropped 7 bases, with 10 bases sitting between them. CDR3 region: CSARRNGNSPLHF. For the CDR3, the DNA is TGCAGTGCTAGGCGAAACGGAAATTCACCCCTCCACTTT.

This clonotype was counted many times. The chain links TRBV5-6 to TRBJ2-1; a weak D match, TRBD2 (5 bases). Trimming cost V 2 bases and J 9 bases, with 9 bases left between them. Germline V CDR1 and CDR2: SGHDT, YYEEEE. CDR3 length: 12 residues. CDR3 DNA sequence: TGTGCCAGCAGCTTCGGACTGGGTGAGCAGTTCTTC. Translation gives CASSFGLGEQFF.

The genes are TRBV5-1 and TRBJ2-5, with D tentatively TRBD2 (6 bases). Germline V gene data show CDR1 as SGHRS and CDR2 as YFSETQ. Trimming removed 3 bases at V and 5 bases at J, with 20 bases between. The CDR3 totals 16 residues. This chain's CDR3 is CASSWERDLALETQYF. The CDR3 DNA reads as TGCGCCAGCAGCTGGGAAAGGGACCTAGCGCTGGAGACCCAGTACTTC.

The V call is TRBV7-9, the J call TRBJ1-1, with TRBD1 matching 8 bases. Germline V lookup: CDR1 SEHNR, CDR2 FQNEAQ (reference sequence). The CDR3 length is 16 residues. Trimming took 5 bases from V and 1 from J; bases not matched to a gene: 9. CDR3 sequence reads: CASSPLTGGTNTEAFF. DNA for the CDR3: TGTGCCAGCAGCCCGTTAACAGGGGGTACGAACACTGAAGCTTTCTTT. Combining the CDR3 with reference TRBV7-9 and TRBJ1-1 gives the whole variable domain DTGVSQNPRHKITKRGQNVTFRCDPISEHNRLYWYRQTLGQGPEFLTYFQNEAQLEKSRLLSDRFSAERPKGSFSTLEIQRTEQGDSAMYLCASSPLTGGTNTEAFFGQGTRLTVV.

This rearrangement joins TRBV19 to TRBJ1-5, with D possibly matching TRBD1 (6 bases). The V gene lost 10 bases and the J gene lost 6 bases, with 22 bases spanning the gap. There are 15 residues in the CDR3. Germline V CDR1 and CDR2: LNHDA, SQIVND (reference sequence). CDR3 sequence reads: CATQDTGFGLQPQHF. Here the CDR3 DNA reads TGTGCCACTCAAGACACAGGGTTTGGACTTCAGCCCCAGCATTTT.

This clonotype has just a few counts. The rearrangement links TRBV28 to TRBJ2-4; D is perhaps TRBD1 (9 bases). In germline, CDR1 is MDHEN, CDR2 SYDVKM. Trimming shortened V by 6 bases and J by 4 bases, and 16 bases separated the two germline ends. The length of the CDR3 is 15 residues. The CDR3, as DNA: TGTGCCAGCAGACCGGGGGGGACAGGGAAAAACATTCAGTACTTC. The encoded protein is CASRPGGTGKNIQYF. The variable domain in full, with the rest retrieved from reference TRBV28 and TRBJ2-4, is DVKVTQSSRYLVKRTGEKVFLECVQDMDHENMFWYRQDPGLGLRLIYFSYDVKMKEKGDIPEGYSVSREKKERFSLILESASTNQTSMYLCASRPGGTGKNIQYFGAGTRLSVL.

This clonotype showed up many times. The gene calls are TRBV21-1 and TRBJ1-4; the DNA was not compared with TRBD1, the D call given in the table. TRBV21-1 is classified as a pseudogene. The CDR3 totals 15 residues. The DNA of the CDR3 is TGTGCCAGCAGCAAACCCCCAGGAACTAATGAAAAACTGTTTTTT. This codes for CASSKPPGTNEKLFF.

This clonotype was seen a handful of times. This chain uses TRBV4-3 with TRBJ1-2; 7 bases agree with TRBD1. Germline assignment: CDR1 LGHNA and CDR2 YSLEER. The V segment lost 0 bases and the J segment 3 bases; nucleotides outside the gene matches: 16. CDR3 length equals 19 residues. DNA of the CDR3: TGCGCCAGCAGCCAAGATAGGAACACCGGGACAGACCTTTACTATGGCTACACCTTC. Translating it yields CASSQDRNTGTDLYYGYTF.

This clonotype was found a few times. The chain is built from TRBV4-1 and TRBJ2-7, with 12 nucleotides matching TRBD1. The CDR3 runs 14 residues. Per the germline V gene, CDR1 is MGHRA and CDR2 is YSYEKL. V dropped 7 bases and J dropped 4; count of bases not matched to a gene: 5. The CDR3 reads CASTGTGGAYEQYF. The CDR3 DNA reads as TGCGCCAGCACCGGGACAGGGGGCGCGTACGAGCAGTACTTC.

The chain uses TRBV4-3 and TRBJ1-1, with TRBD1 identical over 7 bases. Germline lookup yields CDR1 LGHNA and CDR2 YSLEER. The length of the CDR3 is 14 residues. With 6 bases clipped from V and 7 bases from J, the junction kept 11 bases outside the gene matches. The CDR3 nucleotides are TGCGCCAGCAGAGACGACAGGGTCGGCCGTGAAGCTTTCTTT. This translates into CASRDDRVGREAFF.

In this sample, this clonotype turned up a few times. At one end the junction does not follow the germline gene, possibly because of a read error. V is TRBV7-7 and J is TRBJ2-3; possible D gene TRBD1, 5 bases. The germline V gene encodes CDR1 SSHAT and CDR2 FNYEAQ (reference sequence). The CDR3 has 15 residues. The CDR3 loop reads CASSPGIVTTDTQYF. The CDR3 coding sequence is TGTGCTAGCAGCCCAGGGATTGTGACCACAGATACGCAGTATTTT. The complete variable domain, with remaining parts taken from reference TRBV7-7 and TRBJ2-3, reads GAGVSQSPRYKVTKRGQDVTLRCDPISSHATLYWYQQALGQGPEFLTYFNYEAQPDKSGLPSDRFSAERPEGSISTLTIQRTEQRDSAMYRCASSPGIVTTDTQYFGPGTRLTVL.

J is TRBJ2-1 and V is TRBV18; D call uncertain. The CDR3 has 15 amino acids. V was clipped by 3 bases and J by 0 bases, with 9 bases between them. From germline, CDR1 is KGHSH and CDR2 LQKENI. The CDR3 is CASSPVQSSYNEQFF. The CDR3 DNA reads TGTGCCAGCTCACCGGTACAGAGCTCCTACAATGAGCAGTTCTTC.

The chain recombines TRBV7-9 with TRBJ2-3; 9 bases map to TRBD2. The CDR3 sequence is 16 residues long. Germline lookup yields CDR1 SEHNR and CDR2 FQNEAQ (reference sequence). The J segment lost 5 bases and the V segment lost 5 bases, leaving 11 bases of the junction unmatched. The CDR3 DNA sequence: TGTGCCAGCAGCCCCCGGAGTAGCGGGAGTATAGATACGCAGTATTTT. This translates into CASSPRSSGSIDTQYF.

CDR3 region: CASSSTGPPYNEQFF. CDR3 nucleotides: TGCGCCAGCAGCTCGACAGGGCCACCCTACAATGAGCAGTTCTTC. This chain uses TRBV5-1 with TRBJ2-1, with 7 bases aligning to TRBD1. Losses at the gene ends were 3 bases for V and 2 bases for J; bases not matched to a gene: 5. CDR1 and CDR2 from the germline V gene are SGHRS and YFSETQ. The CDR3 covers 15 residues.

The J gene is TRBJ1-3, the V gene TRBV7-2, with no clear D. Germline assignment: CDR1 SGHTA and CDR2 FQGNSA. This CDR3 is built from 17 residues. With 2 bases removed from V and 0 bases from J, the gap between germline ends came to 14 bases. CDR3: CASSLSWALSSGNTIYF. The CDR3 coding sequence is TGTGCCAGCAGCTTAAGTTGGGCTTTGAGCTCTGGAAACACCATATATTTT.

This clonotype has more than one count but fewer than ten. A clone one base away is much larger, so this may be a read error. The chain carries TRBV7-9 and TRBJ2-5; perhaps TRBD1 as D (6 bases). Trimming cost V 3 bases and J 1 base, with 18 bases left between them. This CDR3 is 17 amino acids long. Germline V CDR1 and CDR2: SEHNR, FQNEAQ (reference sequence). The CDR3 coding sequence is TGTGCCAGCAGCTTTTACCAGGGGCCTCTTGTCCAAGAGACCCAGTACTTC. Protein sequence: CASSFYQGPLVQETQYF.

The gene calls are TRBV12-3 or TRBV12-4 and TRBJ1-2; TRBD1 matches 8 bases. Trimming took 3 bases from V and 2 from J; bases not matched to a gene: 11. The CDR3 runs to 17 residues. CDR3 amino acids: CASSFRQGPSVNYGYTF. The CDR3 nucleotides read TGTGCCAGCAGTTTTCGACAGGGGCCGTCCGTGAACTATGGCTACACCTTC.

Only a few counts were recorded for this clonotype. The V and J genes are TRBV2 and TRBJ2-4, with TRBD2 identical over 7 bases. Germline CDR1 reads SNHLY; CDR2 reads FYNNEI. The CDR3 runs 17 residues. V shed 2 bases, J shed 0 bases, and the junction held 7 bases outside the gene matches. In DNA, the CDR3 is TGTGCCAGCAGTGAATGGAACCTAGCGGAAGCCAAAAACATTCAGTACTTC. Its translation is CASSEWNLAEAKNIQYF. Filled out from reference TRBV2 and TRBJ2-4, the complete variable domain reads EPEVTQTPSHQVTQMGQEVILRCVPISNHLYFYWYRQILGQKVEFLVSFYNNEISEKSEIFDDQFSVERPDGSNFTLKIRSTKLEDSAMYFCASSEWNLAEAKNIQYFGAGTRLSVL.

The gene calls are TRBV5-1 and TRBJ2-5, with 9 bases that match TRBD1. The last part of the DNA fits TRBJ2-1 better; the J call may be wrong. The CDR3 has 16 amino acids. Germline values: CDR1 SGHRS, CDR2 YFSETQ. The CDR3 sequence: CASSSHRTGAFNEQFF. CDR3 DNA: TGCGCCAGCAGCTCGCACCGGACAGGGGCCTTCAATGAGCAGTTCTTC.